This T cell receptor (beta chain) was sequenced during a study of blood T cell repertoires in COVID-19. Overall study: Specimens from acute and convalescent COVID-19 originated in the United States, Italy and Spain.

TCRdb keeps only in-frame clones here, not all; method: immunoSEQ multiplex PCR. The table lists 430,000 or so clones, 70% to 90% of them singletons. The TCR comes from a woman between 40 and 50 years old who had recovered from COVID-19. The sequencing sample was made of PBMCs or T cells enriched from blood (not recorded which).

CDR3 coding DNA: TGTGCCAGCAGCGTCGCGAACAGCTACGAGCAGTACTTC. Protein sequence: CASSVANSYEQYF. V gene TRBV9 combines with J gene TRBJ2-7; no clear D. The V gene lost 2 bases and the J gene lost 3 bases, with 9 bases spanning the gap. This CDR3 is 13 amino acids long. The germline gives CDR1 SGDLS, CDR2 YYNGEE.